The 9 T cell receptor beta chains in this list originate from one sample, sequenced in a study of cytomegalovirus exposure and HLA in healthy donors (dated by TCRdb to about 2017). Libraries came from the immunoSEQ multiplex PCR assay. A mixture of 60 forward primers for TCR Vbeta segments and 13 reverse primers for TCR Jbeta segments was used in the multiplex PCR. Imported from immuneACCESS, the table was reduced by TCRdb to in-frame sequences with V and J called. These copies leave out some clones; in studies compared against another copy, an unresolved V gene accounts for under half, and the cause of the remainder is not known. The sample contains roughly 120,000 clones, around two thirds of them found a single time. In total, the top ten clones hold approximately 4.8% of the sample. The sample taken for sequencing was PBMCs. These receptors were taken from a man in his sixties in good health and CMV-seropositive.

V is TRBV2 and J is TRBJ1-1, with D unclear. The CDR3 is 11 residues long. V lost 6 bases, J lost 3 bases, and 5 bases lay in between. CDR1 and CDR2 from the germline V gene are SNHLY and FYNNEI. The CDR3 sequence: CASSPDTEAFF. CDR3 sequence (DNA): TGTGCCAGCAGCCCAGACACTGAAGCTTTCTTT. Full variable domain (missing parts from reference TRBV2 and TRBJ1-1): EPEVTQTPSHQVTQMGQEVILRCVPISNHLYFYWYRQILGQKVEFLVSFYNNEISEKSEIFDDQFSVERPDGSNFTLKIRSTKLEDSAMYFCASSPDTEAFFGQGTRLTVV.

The chain uses TRBV5-1 and TRBJ2-7; TRBD1 might be the D (5 bases). CDR1 SGHRS and CDR2 YFSETQ come from the germline V gene. The CDR3 has 14 residues. V lost 2 bases and J lost 7, with 16 bases in between. CDR3 in amino acids: CASSLVDSSGEQYF. The CDR3 DNA sequence: TGCGCCAGCAGCTTAGTTGACAGCTCAGGGGAGCAGTACTTC.

This clone was observed a few times. This sequence joins TRBV7-8 and TRBJ1-3, with D hard to call. This CDR3 is 14 amino acids long. V gave up 5 bases and J gave up 0 bases, with 8 bases separating them. From germline, CDR1 is SGHVS and CDR2 FQNEAQ. The CDR3 loop is CASSRARSGNTIYF. The CDR3 DNA reads as TGTGCCAGCAGCCGAGCACGCTCTGGAAACACCATATATTTT.

The rearrangement uses TRBV6-5 and TRBJ1-1; no clear D. Trimming removed 5 bases from V and 1 base from J, with 8 bases in between. Germline CDR1 is MNHEY and CDR2 is SVGAGI. This CDR3 is built from 13 residues. CDR3 coding DNA: TGTGCCAGCAGTCCTCAGGAGAACACTGAAGCTTTCTTT. Translation: CASSPQENTEAFF.

This rearrangement joins TRBV2 to TRBJ1-1, with 9 bases matching TRBD1. J was trimmed by 8 bases and V by 6 bases; bases with no gene match: 4. The germline V gene encodes CDR1 SNHLY and CDR2 FYNNEI. This CDR3 spans 12 amino acids. The CDR3, as DNA: TGTGCCAGCAGCGACAGGGGGGCAGAAGCTTTCTTT. This gives the protein CASSDRGAEAFF.

This clone was recorded a few times. The CDR3 region has the DNA TGTTTTTTCAAGCAGAAGGCGGCATACGAGCAGTACTTC. Translating gives CFFKQKAAYEQYF. The chain is built from TRBV7-9 and TRBJ2-7; unclear D gene. The CDR3 consists of 13 residues. The germline gives CDR1 SEHNR, CDR2 FQNEAQ (reference sequence). Full variable domain (outside the CDR3, taken from reference TRBV7-9 and TRBJ2-7): DTGVSQNPRHKITKRGQNVTFRCDPISEHNRLYWYRQTLGQGPEFLTYFQNEAQLEKSRLLSDRFSAERPKGSFSTLEIQRTEQGDSAMYLCFFKQKAAYEQYFGPGTRLTVT.

The chain uses TRBV7-3 and TRBJ2-2, with 16 positions matching TRBD2. Germline trimming cut 3 bases from V and 6 bases from J; bases unmatched to any gene: 4. The germline gives CDR1 SGHTA, CDR2 FQGTGA. This CDR3 contains 17 residues. The DNA for the CDR3 is TGTGCCAGCAGCTTCGGGACTAGCGGGGGGGCCGCCGGGGAGCTGTTTTTT. It encodes CASSFGTSGGAAGELFF.

The chain couples TRBV30 to TRBJ1-5, with 11 bases fitting TRBD1. The CDR3 has 16 amino acids. The V segment lost 1 base and the J segment 5 bases; nucleotides outside the gene matches: 7. Germline V gene sequence: CDR1 GTSNPN, CDR2 SVGIG (reference sequence). The DNA of the CDR3 is TGTGCCTGGAGTGCCCTGGGACAGGGGGTTTATCAGCCCCAGCATTTT. This encodes CAWSALGQGVYQPQHF.

The chain couples TRBV4-1 to TRBJ2-2; 7 nucleotides agree with TRBD1. The CDR3 is 16 amino acids. The germline V gene has CDR1 MGHRA and CDR2 YSYEKL. After removal of 4 bases from V and 0 bases from J, the junction contained 5 bases not matched to a gene. CDR3 protein: CASSPQGSTNTGELFF. The CDR3 DNA reads TGCGCCAGCAGCCCACAGGGGTCCACGAACACCGGGGAGCTGTTTTTT.